The 21 T cell receptor beta chains presented below share a single source sample, sequenced in a study of human T cells and chemical hapten exposure. The time point here: patch test 2, 6 weeks after DPC sensitization. The treatment: therapeutic diphenylcyclopropenone sensitization with weekly scalp DPC. TCRdb fed the RACE reads into MiXCR, producing one record per CDR3 protein. The table lists approximately 350,000 distinct CDR3 sequences, nearly 6.5% of them singletons. The specimen was whole blood, collected in connection with sensitization to the hapten diphenylcyclopropenone (DPC). The origin of the receptors is a woman aged 18-29 years with alopecia areata. Some clones in this sample may be carry-over from other donors' samples.

The table lists this clonotype with many counts. This chain joins TRBV7-3 and TRBJ1-2; D might be TRBD1 (5 bases). The CDR3 extends over 15 amino acids. Germline CDR1 and CDR2: SGHTA and FQGTGA. V shed 0 bases and J shed 3 bases, with 11 bases lying between them. The CDR3, as DNA: TGTGCCAGCAGCTTAACCCCCTGGGGGGACTATGGCTACACCTTC. It codes for CASSLTPWGDYGYTF.

J is TRBJ2-3 and V is TRBV10-3; 11 bases agree with TRBD2. The CDR3 loop spans 15 amino acids. Unmatched junction bases numbered 8, after V lost 2 bases and J lost 10 bases. Germline CDR1 ENHRY, CDR2 SYGVKD. CDR3 in DNA: TGTGCCATCAGTGAGGAGGCTAGCGGGGGGTTCGCGCAGTATTTT. It yields the protein CAISEEASGGFAQYF.

This clonotype was seen a handful of times. This rearrangement joins TRBV10-3 to TRBJ2-5; TRBD2 might be the D (6 bases). Trimming removed 0 bases from V and 3 bases from J, with 17 bases in between. The germline V gene has CDR1 ENHRY and CDR2 SYGVKD. The CDR3 contains 17 residues. The CDR3 DNA reads TGTGCCATCAGTGAGTCGAACCCCGGGACTTTTAAAGAGACCCAGTACTTC. Protein: CAISESNPGTFKETQYF.

The chain employs TRBV3-1 and TRBJ1-2, with D maybe TRBD1 (5 bases). CDR1 is LGHDT and CDR2 is YNNKEL in the germline V gene (reference sequence). The length of the CDR3 is 15 residues. With 2 bases removed from V and 1 base from J, the gap between germline ends came to 11 bases. DNA of the CDR3: TGTGCCAGCAGCCAAAGGGCAGGGCTTAACTATGGCTACACCTTC. This sequence encodes CASSQRAGLNYGYTF.

The chain's CDR3 is CSARRTSGGPYNEQFF. The CDR3 DNA sequence: TGCAGTGCTAGAAGGACTAGCGGGGGACCCTACAATGAGCAGTTCTTC. The V gene is TRBV20-1, the J gene TRBJ2-1, with TRBD2 matching over 13 bases. CDR3 length equals 16 residues. Per the germline V gene, CDR1 is DFQATT and CDR2 is SNEGSKA (reference sequence). The junction had 3 bases not matched to a gene; V was cut back by 2 bases and J by 2 bases.

This chain connects TRBV6-6 to TRBJ2-5, with D perhaps assigned TRBD1 or TRBD2 (7 bases each). Deletions cut 1 base from V and 4 bases from J, with 13 bases between. The V gene's germline CDR1 is MNHNY and CDR2 SVGAGI (reference sequence). CDR3 length: 15 amino acids. The CDR3 here is CASSYYRGGRETQYF. The CDR3, as DNA: TGTGCCAGCAGTTACTACAGGGGAGGGAGAGAGACCCAGTACTTC.

The table lists this clonotype with a few counts. The genes are TRBV12-3 or TRBV12-4 and TRBJ1-6; TRBD1 is a possible D gene (5 bases). Trimming removed 3 bases at V and 8 bases at J, with 11 bases between. CDR3 size: 14 residues. The CDR3 region has the DNA TGTGCCAGCAGTTTCAGGCAGGGTGATTCACCCCTCCACTTT. This encodes CASSFRQGDSPLHF.

As for this clonotype: No DNA is shown, since the ends of the CDR3 on it are uncertain; the CDR3 is the one TCRdb lists. The chain combines TRBV21-1 with TRBJ1-6. TRBV21-1 is a listed pseudogene. 17 amino acids form the CDR3, both terminal residues included. The CDR3 sequence: CASSKELWGVGNSPLHF.

This clonotype was counted ten times or more. This sequence joins TRBV6-7 and TRBJ1-5; tentative D call: TRBD1 (5 bases). TRBV6-7 is identified as an open reading frame with a role that is uncertain. Between the trimmed V and J ends, which lost 2 bases and 6 bases, there was a span of 11 bases. The CDR3 consists of 14 residues. CDR3 bases: TGTGCCAGCAGTTACGGGGGGATTGTTCAGCCCCAGCATTTT. Translating it yields CASSYGGIVQPQHF.

At least ten counts were recorded for this clonotype. The rearrangement joins TRBV20-1 to TRBJ1-2, with D hard to call. Germline lookup yields CDR1 DFQATT and CDR2 SNEGSKA (reference sequence). Trimming left V 5 bases short and J 4 bases short, with 11 bases between. The CDR3 consists of 12 residues. The CDR3 nucleotides read TGCAGTGCTGCGGATAGGTCCTATGGCTACACCTTC. As protein: CSAADRSYGYTF.

This sequence joins TRBV7-9 and TRBJ1-1; D not certain. The CDR3 contains 14 residues. Trimming removed 7 bases at V and 0 bases at J, with 12 bases between. Germline CDR1 SEHNR, CDR2 FQNEAQ (reference sequence). CDR3 DNA sequence: TGTGCCAGCACCCGAGACACATTGAACACTGAAGCTTTCTTT. Translating gives CASTRDTLNTEAFF.

This clonotype was observed a few times. The genes are TRBV6-2 or TRBV6-3 and TRBJ1-1, with D uncertain. Germline CDR1 and CDR2: MNHEY and SVGEGT. The CDR3 sequence is 13 residues long. V was clipped by 6 bases and J by 5 bases, with 13 bases between them. The CDR3 nucleotides are TGTGCCAGCAGCTCCGCGGGGTGGACTGAAGCTTTCTTT. Its translation: CASSSAGWTEAFF.

The chain couples TRBV18 to TRBJ1-1, with D maybe TRBD1 (5 bases). V lost 6 bases and J 1 base, leaving 12 bases between the germline ends. The CDR3 length is 14 residues. Germline assignment: CDR1 KGHSH and CDR2 LQKENI. The CDR3 region has the DNA TGTGCCAGCTCCCCCACCGGGGGGAACACTGAAGCTTTCTTT. Amino acids: CASSPTGGNTEAFF.

The chain employs TRBV6-2 or TRBV6-3 and TRBJ2-7, with D possibly being TRBD1 (6 bases). V was pared by 6 bases and J by 6 bases, with 15 bases between. This CDR3 is built from 13 residues. Germline CDR1 reads MNHEY; CDR2 reads SVGEGT. The CDR3 loop reads CASSSHTGLEQYF. The CDR3 coding sequence is TGTGCCAGCAGCTCTCACACAGGGCTCGAGCAGTACTTC.

This clonotype was counted ten times or more. CDR3: CASTGGGARGYNEQFF. CDR3 coding DNA: TGTGCCAGCACAGGCGGGGGGGCTCGAGGGTACAATGAGCAGTTCTTC. The chain links TRBV6-6 to TRBJ2-1; 9 bases agree with TRBD2. The germline CDR1 and CDR2 sequences are MNHNY and SVGAGI (reference sequence). The length of the CDR3 is 16 residues. V was pared by 7 bases and J by 4 bases, with 11 bases of the junction left unmatched.

This clonotype has only a few counts. The chain uses TRBV5-1 and TRBJ2-3; no clear D gene. Trimming took off 5 bases at V and 2 bases at J, with 12 bases between the two ends. The CDR3 sequence is 14 residues long. Germline CDR1 and CDR2: SGHRS and YFSETQ. The CDR3 bases are TGCGCCAGCAGATTAACCCTCCTCACAGATACGCAGTATTTT. It specifies CASRLTLLTDTQYF.

This clonotype appeared a few times. The chain links TRBV6-2 or TRBV6-3 to TRBJ2-5; possibly TRBD1 or TRBD2 for D (5 bases each). V gave up 6 bases and J gave up 2 bases, with 13 bases separating them. The CDR3 extends over 14 amino acids. CDR1 and CDR2 from the germline V gene are MNHEY and SVGEGT. The DNA of the CDR3 is TGTGCCAGCAGCGACGGGGACCCACAAGAGACCCAGTACTTC. Its protein product is CASSDGDPQETQYF.

This clonotype turned up a few times. CDR3 residues: CSATGQDPYEQYF. CDR3 coding DNA: TGCAGTGCCACGGGACAGGACCCCTACGAGCAGTACTTC. This sequence joins TRBV20-1 and TRBJ2-7; 8 nucleotides match TRBD1. CDR3 size: 13 residues. Germline values: CDR1 DFQATT, CDR2 SNEGSKA (reference sequence). With V trimmed by 6 bases and J by 2 bases, 6 bases remained unmatched.

The chain couples TRBV6-2 or TRBV6-3 to TRBJ1-6; D possibly corresponds to TRBD1 (5 bases). Germline CDR1 MNHEY, CDR2 SVGEGT. Trimming took off 6 bases at V and 7 bases at J, with 13 bases between the two ends. The CDR3 extends over 14 amino acids. The CDR3 nucleotides read TGTGCCAGCAGCACGGGACGGATCAATTCACCCCTCCACTTT. Its translation is CASSTGRINSPLHF.

This clonotype was observed a handful of times. The chain links TRBV7-2 to TRBJ2-1; no clear D gene. V lost 0 bases to trimming and J lost 7 bases, with 16 bases between them. The CDR3 runs to 16 residues. The germline V gene encodes CDR1 SGHTA and CDR2 FQGNSA. The CDR3 bases are TGTGCCAGCAGCTTAGCAAGGGATAGGTGGTCGAATGAGCAGTTCTTC. It yields the protein CASSLARDRWSNEQFF. The whole variable domain, remainder taken from reference TRBV7-2 and TRBJ2-1, is GAGVSQSPSNKVTEKGKDVELRCDPISGHTALYWYRQSLGQGLEFLIYFQGNSAPDKSGLPSDRFSAERTGGSVSTLTIQRTQQEDSAVYLCASSLARDRWSNEQFFGPGTRLTVL.

This clonotype was observed many times. This sequence joins TRBV20-1 and TRBJ1-2, with D unresolved. The CDR3 is 14 amino acids. CDR1 DFQATT and CDR2 SNEGSKA come from the germline V gene (reference sequence). V lost 3 bases and J 5 bases, leaving 16 bases between the germline ends. CDR3: CSASLSETGYGYTF. The CDR3 DNA reads TGCAGTGCTAGTCTGTCAGAAACGGGATATGGCTACACCTTC.